This passage covers 5 T cell receptor beta chains from one sample sequenced in a study of T cell clonotyping in hematopoietic cell transplantation. TCRdb's copy holds only in-frame clones and misses some; the assay was immunoSEQ multiplex PCR. This table holds about 41,000 clones, 95% found once. Sequencing was performed on peripheral blood mononuclear cells. These receptors came from a man under 40 in good health. Some clones in this sample may be carry-over from other donors' samples.

This clone occurred once. The rearrangement uses TRBV27 and TRBJ1-2; D is possibly TRBD1 (5 bases). This CDR3 comprises 12 residues. Per the germline V gene, CDR1 is MNHEY and CDR2 is SMNVEV (reference sequence). Trimming left V 5 bases short and J 9 bases short, with 13 bases between. This CDR3 is CASSPSGKSYTF. In nucleotides, the CDR3 is TGTGCCAGCAGTCCTTCAGGGAAGAGCTACACCTTC.

The chain employs TRBV10-2 and TRBJ1-1, with a possible D match to TRBD1 (5 bases). The V gene lost 5 bases and the J gene lost 3 bases, with 19 bases spanning the gap. The CDR3 is 16 amino acids. The germline CDR1 and CDR2 sequences are WSHSY and SAAADI. The CDR3, as DNA: TGCGCCAGCAGTCCCGGAGTCGGGGGGAGATACACTGAAGCTTTCTTT. This gives the protein CASSPGVGGRYTEAFF.

The CDR3 coding sequence is TGTGCCATCAGCCCCGGACAGGGGACGGAGGGAAACACCATATATTTT. Translating gives CAISPGQGTEGNTIYF. The chain couples TRBV10-3 to TRBJ1-3; 9 nucleotides line up with TRBD1. This CDR3 comprises 16 residues. CDR1 is ENHRY, CDR2 SYGVKD, per germline. The junction had 10 bases not matched to a gene; V was cut back by 6 bases and J by 4 bases.

The chain joins TRBV4-3 to TRBJ2-2, with D perhaps given as TRBD1 or TRBD2 (7 bases each). With 4 bases removed from V and 4 bases from J, the gap between germline ends came to 16 bases. Germline CDR1 reads LGHNA; CDR2 reads YSLEER. The CDR3 is 16 amino acids. DNA of the CDR3: TGCGCCAGCAGCCGGAGGGGAGGGGGCGGCACCGGGGAGCTGTTTTTT. It yields the protein CASSRRGGGGTGELFF.

The genes are TRBV11-3 and TRBJ2-3; D possibly corresponds to TRBD2 (5 bases). Germline CDR1 is SGHNT and CDR2 is YENEEA. V was pared by 0 bases and J by 2 bases, with 12 bases between. The CDR3 is 16 residues long. The CDR3, as DNA: TGTGCCAGCAGCTTAGAGGCGGGCCTTAACACAGATACGCAGTATTTT. Protein product: CASSLEAGLNTDTQYF.